Listed here are 16 T cell receptor beta chains from one sample, sequenced in a study of a mutant IDH1 vaccine in newly diagnosed glioma. The antigens for these receptors are not known. Time point noted: week 47, end of study. Topical imiquimod was applied with each vaccine dose, which held 300 ug of mutant IDH1 20-mer peptide. The protocol was immunoSEQ multiplex PCR, while the TCRdb copy is restricted to in-frame clones and leaves out a portion. Seen here are under 60,000 clones, roughly 72% observed once, and the top ten hold more than 4%. The sequencing here drew on PBMCs, taken from a glioma patient whose treatment included an IDH1 peptide vaccine. The source of these receptors is a woman aged 40 to 49 with glioma. Some clones in this sample may be carry-over from other donors' samples.

J is TRBJ1-1 and V is TRBV6-1; tentative D call: TRBD1 (6 bases). Germline CDR1 is MNHNS and CDR2 is SASEGT. Trimming shortened V by 8 bases and J by 4 bases, and 14 bases separated the two germline ends. This CDR3 has 13 amino acids. DNA for the CDR3: TGTGCCAGCTACCAGGGCAGGGGCACTGAAGCTTTCTTT. Residues: CASYQGRGTEAFF.

The chain is built from TRBV10-3 and TRBJ2-7; D perhaps matches TRBD1 (5 bases). This CDR3 is built from 12 residues. V was clipped by 3 bases and J by 3 bases, with 6 bases between them. Germline-derived CDR1 and CDR2 are ENHRY and SYGVKD. The CDR3 protein is CAISDRDYEQYF. The CDR3, as DNA: TGTGCCATCAGTGACAGGGACTACGAGCAGTACTTC.

This chain connects TRBV25-1 to TRBJ2-4; 7 nucleotides align to TRBD2. V shed 8 bases, J shed 7 bases, and the junction held 11 bases outside the gene matches. The CDR3 extends over 14 amino acids. Germline V lookup: CDR1 MGHDK, CDR2 SYGVNS. CDR3 residues: CASGTLAEANIQYF. As DNA, the CDR3 is TGTGCCAGCGGGACCCTAGCGGAGGCGAACATTCAGTACTTC.

This sequence joins TRBV29-1 and TRBJ1-4, with D possibly being TRBD1 (6 bases). V lost 2 bases and J lost 10, with 17 bases in between. The CDR3 contains 14 residues. Germline-derived CDR1 and CDR2 are SQVTM and ANQGSEA. DNA for the CDR3: TGCAGCGTTGAAAAGGGACACCTAAGTGGAAAACTGTTTTTT. This gives the protein CSVEKGHLSGKLFF. Drawing the rest from reference TRBV29-1 and TRBJ1-4, the complete variable domain is SAVISQKPSRDICQRGTSLTIQCQVDSQVTMMFWYRQQPGQSLTLIATANQGSEATYESGFVIDKFPISRPNLTFSTLTVSNMSPEDSSIYLCSVEKGHLSGKLFFGSGTQLSVL.

The chain carries TRBV27 and TRBJ1-5; 11 bases agree with TRBD1. Trimming cost V 8 bases and J 2 bases; bases outside gene matches: 2. The CDR3 runs 14 residues. Germline V gene lookup returns CDR1 MNHEY and CDR2 SMNVEV (reference sequence). As DNA, the CDR3 is TGTGCCAGCTCGGGACAGGGGGGCAATCAGCCCCAGCATTTT. Translated: CASSGQGGNQPQHF.

The V call is TRBV10-3, the J call TRBJ1-1; TRBD1 matches 7 bases. Trimming took 10 bases from V and 0 from J; bases not matched to a gene: 5. Germline V lookup: CDR1 ENHRY, CDR2 SYGVKD. The CDR3 has 13 residues. In nucleotides, the CDR3 is TGTGCCACGCGGGACAGTTTGAACACTGAAGCTTTCTTT. This sequence encodes CATRDSLNTEAFF.

V gene TRBV10-1 combines with J gene TRBJ1-1; the D gene is possibly TRBD1 (6 bases). V lost 0 bases and J 11 bases, leaving 13 bases between the germline ends. The germline V gene encodes CDR1 WNHNN and CDR2 SYGVQD (reference sequence). The length of the CDR3 is 13 residues. This CDR3 reads CASSESVQGRAFF. DNA for the CDR3: TGCGCCAGCAGTGAGTCTGTCCAGGGGAGGGCTTTCTTT.

This clone was counted a single time. The CDR3 DNA follows: TGTGCCAGCAGCTTAGTCCCGGGAGTGAAAGGCTACACCTTC. Encoded protein: CASSLVPGVKGYTF. The chain carries TRBV7-2 and TRBJ1-2; D gene unclear. The germline V gene encodes CDR1 SGHTA and CDR2 FQGNSA. The CDR3 loop spans 14 amino acids. Trimming removed 1 base from V and 8 bases from J, with 14 bases in between.

The V call is TRBV6-5, the J call TRBJ1-2; unclear D gene. Looked up from germline, CDR1 is MNHEY and CDR2 is SVGAGI. This CDR3 spans 14 amino acids. V gave up 5 bases and J gave up 0 bases, with 10 bases separating them. In DNA form, the CDR3 reads TGTGCCAGCAGTCTCCATGGGACTAACTATGGCTACACCTTC. It encodes CASSLHGTNYGYTF.

Concerning this clone: At one end the junction does not follow the germline gene, possibly because of a read error. Other DNA sequences from this sample encode an identical CDR3 as well. The V gene is TRBV27, the J gene TRBJ2-2; 7 positions match TRBD1. This CDR3 is 16 amino acids long. The germline V gene has CDR1 MNHEY and CDR2 SMNVEV (reference sequence). CDR3 sequence reads: CASRGLRQGWAGELFF. The CDR3 coding sequence is TGTGCCAGCAGGGGTCTAAGACAGGGCTGGGCCGGAGAGCTGTTTTTT.

V gene TRBV7-8 combines with J gene TRBJ1-2, with 9 bases identical to TRBD1. Germline V gene lookup returns CDR1 SGHVS and CDR2 FQNEAQ. This CDR3 has 16 amino acids. Trimming at V came to 5 bases and at J to 0 bases, leaving 7 bases not matched to a gene. The CDR3 spells CASSQRDRAANYGYTF. The DNA for the CDR3 is TGTGCCAGCAGCCAACGGGACAGGGCAGCTAACTATGGCTACACCTTC. The complete variable domain, with remaining parts taken from reference TRBV7-8 and TRBJ1-2, reads GAGVSQSPRYKVAKRGQDVALRCDPISGHVSLFWYQQALGQGPEFLTYFQNEAQLDKSGLPSDRFFAERPEGSVSTLKIQRTQQEDSAVYLCASSQRDRAANYGYTFGSGTRLTVV.

DNA for the CDR3: TGCGCCAGCAGACCTCCACCGGGACAGGAAAAGGGTTCACCCCTCCACTTT. It encodes CASRPPPGQEKGSPLHF. V gene TRBV5-1 combines with J gene TRBJ1-6; the match to TRBD1 covers 8 bases. Germline CDR1 is SGHRS and CDR2 is YFSETQ. The CDR3 consists of 17 residues. The ends lost 5 bases at V and 9 bases at J; junction bases unmatched: 16.

The rearrangement joins TRBV30 to TRBJ1-3; D is perhaps TRBD1 (6 bases). The V end lost 3 bases, the J end lost 4 bases, and 13 bases lay between the germline ends. In germline, CDR1 is GTSNPN, CDR2 SVGIG (reference sequence). The CDR3 sequence is 14 residues long. CDR3 in amino acids: CAWSSGAWGNTIYF. The CDR3 DNA reads as TGTGCCTGGAGCTCAGGGGCCTGGGGAAACACCATATATTTT. The whole variable domain, filled in from reference TRBV30 and TRBJ1-3, reads SQTIHQWPATLVQPVGSPLSLECTVEGTSNPNLYWYRQAAGRGLQLLFYSVGIGQISSEVPQNLSASRPQDRQFILSSKKLLLSDSGFYLCAWSSGAWGNTIYFGEGSWLTVV.

The rearrangement joins TRBV7-8 to TRBJ2-7, with 9 nucleotides matching TRBD1. V trimming: 5 bases; J trimming: 5 bases; junction bases outside the gene matches: 7. This CDR3 has 14 residues. Germline V gene lookup returns CDR1 SGHVS and CDR2 FQNEAQ. The chain's CDR3 is CASSDRDRVHEQYF. The DNA for the CDR3 is TGTGCCAGCAGCGACCGGGACAGGGTCCACGAGCAGTACTTC.

The chain uses TRBV5-1 and TRBJ1-1, with 7 bases aligning to TRBD1. CDR1 and CDR2 from the germline V gene are SGHRS and YFSETQ. The CDR3 is 14 amino acids. The trim removed 5 bases at V and 4 bases at J, leaving 8 bases unmatched. The CDR3 loop is CASRRTGRVTEAFF. The CDR3, as DNA: TGCGCCAGCAGAAGGACAGGTAGGGTCACTGAAGCTTTCTTT.

The chain recombines TRBV7-9 with TRBJ1-1, with a tentative D call TRBD1 (5 bases). The germline V and J ends were trimmed by 5 bases and 2 bases, with 12 bases remaining between them. There are 14 residues in the CDR3. CDR1 is SEHNR and CDR2 is FQNEAQ in the germline V gene (reference sequence). DNA of the CDR3: TGTGCCAGCAGCCCGAGAGGGGTTAACACTGAAGCTTTCTTT. Translation: CASSPRGVNTEAFF.